A selection of T cell receptor beta chains follows, all from one sample in a study of breast tumors, draining lymph nodes, adjacent tissues. TCRdb analysed the multiplex PCR reads with MiXCR anew, one entry per CDR3 protein. The table has 200,000 to 250,000 distinct CDR3 sequences, less than 45% seen once. The sequencing input was axillary lymph node tissue. The source is a female donor with breast cancer. Some clones in this sample may be carry-over from other donors' samples. Each CDR3 is given with its conserved first and last residue. Size values are once, few and many counts, or a class for expanded clones, and some rows have none.

clone_size j_call v_call cdr3_aa
- TRBJ2-5 TRBV9 CASSPREGAISGTQYF
many TRBJ2-2 TRBV2 CASRDRGPYTGELFF
many TRBJ1-3 TRBV19 CASSIVSTGNTIYF
- TRBJ2-5 TRBV20-1 CSATSGETQYF
few TRBJ2-5 TRBV11-3 CASRTDGETQYF
many TRBJ1-2 TRBV4-3 CASSQDVGQTIYGYTF
- TRBJ1-6 TRBV5-1 CASSLDTHNSPPHF
few TRBJ1-6 TRBV27 CASSSGTGMNSPLHF
many TRBJ2-3 TRBV9 CASSEGQPTDTQYF
many TRBJ1-6 TRBV5-1 CASSRGEGLNSPLHF
many TRBJ2-5 TRBV18 CASSWSGIETQYF
many TRBJ1-6 TRBV25-1 CASSVSDSPNSPLHF
many TRBJ2-5 TRBV18 CASSPGLAGAGETQYF
- TRBJ2-7 TRBV6-1 CASSDWTGFDEQYF
- TRBJ2-7 TRBV10-3 CAINRQGSYEQYF
once TRBJ1-3 TRBV9 CASSVRDGHSGNTIYF
- TRBJ2-4 TRBV12-3/TRBV12-4 CASITQEGVKNIQYF
- TRBJ1-6 TRBV20-1 CSADRGGAGGPNSPLHF